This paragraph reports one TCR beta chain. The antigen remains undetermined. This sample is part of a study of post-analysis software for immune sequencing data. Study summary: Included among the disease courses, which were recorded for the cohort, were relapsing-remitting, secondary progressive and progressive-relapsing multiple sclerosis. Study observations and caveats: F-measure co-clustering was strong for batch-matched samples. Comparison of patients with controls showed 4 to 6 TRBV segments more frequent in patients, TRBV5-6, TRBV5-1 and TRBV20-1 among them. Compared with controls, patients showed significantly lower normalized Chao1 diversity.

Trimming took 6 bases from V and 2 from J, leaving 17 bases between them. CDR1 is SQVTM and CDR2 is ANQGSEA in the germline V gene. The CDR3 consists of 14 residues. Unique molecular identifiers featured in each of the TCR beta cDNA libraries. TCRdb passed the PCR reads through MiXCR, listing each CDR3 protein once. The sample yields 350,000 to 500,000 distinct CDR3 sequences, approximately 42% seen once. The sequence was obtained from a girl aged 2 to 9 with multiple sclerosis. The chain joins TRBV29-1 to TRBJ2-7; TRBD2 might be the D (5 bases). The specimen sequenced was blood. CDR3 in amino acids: CSVVEDSYTYEQYF. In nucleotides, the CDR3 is TGCAGCGTAGTGGAGGACTCCTATACCTACGAGCAGTACTTC.